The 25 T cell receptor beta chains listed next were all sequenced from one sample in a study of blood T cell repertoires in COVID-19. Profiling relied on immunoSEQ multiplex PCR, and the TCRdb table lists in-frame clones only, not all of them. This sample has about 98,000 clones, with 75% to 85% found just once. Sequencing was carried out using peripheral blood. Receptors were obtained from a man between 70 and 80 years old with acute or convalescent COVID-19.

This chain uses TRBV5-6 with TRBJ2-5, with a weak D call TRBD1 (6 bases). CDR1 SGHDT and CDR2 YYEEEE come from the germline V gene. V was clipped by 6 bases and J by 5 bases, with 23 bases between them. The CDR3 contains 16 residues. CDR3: CASITTGQGSVETQYF. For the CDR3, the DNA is TGTGCCAGCATCACCACAGGGCAGGGAAGTGTGGAGACCCAGTACTTC. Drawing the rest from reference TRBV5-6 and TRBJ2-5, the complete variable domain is DAGVTQSPTHLIKTRGQQVTLRCSPKSGHDTVSWYQQALGQGPQFIFQYYEEEERQRGNFPDRFSGHQFPNYSSELNVNALLLGDSALYLCASITTGQGSVETQYFGPGTRLLVL.

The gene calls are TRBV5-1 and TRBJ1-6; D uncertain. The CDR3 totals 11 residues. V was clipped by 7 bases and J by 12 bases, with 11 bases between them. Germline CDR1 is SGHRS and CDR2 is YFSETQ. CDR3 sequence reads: CASDGFGPLHF. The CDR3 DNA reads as TGCGCCAGCGACGGGTTCGGACCCCTCCACTTT. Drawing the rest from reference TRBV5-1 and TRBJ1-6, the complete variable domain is KAGVTQTPRYLIKTRGQQVTLSCSPISGHRSVSWYQQTPGQGLQFLFEYFSETQRNKGNFPGRFSGRQFSNSRSEMNVSTLELGDSALYLCASDGFGPLHFGNGTRLTVT.

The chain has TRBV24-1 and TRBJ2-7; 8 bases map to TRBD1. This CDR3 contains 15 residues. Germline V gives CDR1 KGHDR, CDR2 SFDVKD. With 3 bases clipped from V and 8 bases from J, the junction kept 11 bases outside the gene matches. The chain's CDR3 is CATSDRKDREFQQYF. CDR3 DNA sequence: TGTGCCACCAGTGATCGAAAGGACAGGGAATTTCAGCAGTACTTC.

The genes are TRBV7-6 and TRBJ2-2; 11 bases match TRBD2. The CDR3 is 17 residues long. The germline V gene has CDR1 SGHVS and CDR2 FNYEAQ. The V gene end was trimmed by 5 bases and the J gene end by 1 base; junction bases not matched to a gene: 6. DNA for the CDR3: TGTGCCAGCAGCACGAGGACTAGCGGGCAGAACACCGGGGAGCTGTTTTTT. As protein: CASSTRTSGQNTGELFF.

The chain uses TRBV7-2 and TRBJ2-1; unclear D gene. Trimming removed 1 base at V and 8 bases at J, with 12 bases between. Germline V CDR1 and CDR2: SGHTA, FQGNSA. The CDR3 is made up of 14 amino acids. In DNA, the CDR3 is TGTGCCAGCAGCTTAGTCGCTCCCATAGATGAGCAGTTCTTC. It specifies CASSLVAPIDEQFF.

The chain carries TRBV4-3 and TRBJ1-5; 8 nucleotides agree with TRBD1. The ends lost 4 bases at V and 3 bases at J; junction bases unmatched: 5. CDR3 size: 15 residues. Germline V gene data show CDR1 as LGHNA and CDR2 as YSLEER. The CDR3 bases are TGCGCCAGCAGCCTCGGACAGGGTGACAATCAGCCCCAGCATTTT. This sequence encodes CASSLGQGDNQPQHF.

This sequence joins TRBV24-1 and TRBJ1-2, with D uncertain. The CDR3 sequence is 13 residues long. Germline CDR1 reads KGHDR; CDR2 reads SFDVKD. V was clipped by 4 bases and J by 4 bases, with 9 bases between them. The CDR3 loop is CATSEVTGYGYTF. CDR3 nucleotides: TGTGCCACCAGTGAGGTCACCGGCTATGGCTACACCTTC.

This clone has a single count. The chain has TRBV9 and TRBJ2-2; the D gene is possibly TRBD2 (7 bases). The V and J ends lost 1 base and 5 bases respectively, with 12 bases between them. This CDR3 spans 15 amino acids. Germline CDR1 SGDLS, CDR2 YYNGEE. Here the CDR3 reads CASSVRGRGTGELFF. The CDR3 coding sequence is TGTGCCAGCAGCGTAAGGGGGAGGGGGACCGGGGAGCTGTTTTTT.

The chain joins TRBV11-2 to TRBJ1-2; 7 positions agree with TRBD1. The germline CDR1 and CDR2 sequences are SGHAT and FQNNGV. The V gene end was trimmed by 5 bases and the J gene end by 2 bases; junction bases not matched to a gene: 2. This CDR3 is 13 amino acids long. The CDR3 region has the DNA TGTGCCAGCAGCCCGGACAGGAACTATGGCTACACCTTC. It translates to CASSPDRNYGYTF.

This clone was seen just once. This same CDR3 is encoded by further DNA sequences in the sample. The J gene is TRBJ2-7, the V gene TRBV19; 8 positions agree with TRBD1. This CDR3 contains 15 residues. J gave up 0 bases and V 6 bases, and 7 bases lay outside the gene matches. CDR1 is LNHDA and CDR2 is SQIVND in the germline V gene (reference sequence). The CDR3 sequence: CASSPTGGLSYEQYF. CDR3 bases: TGTGCCAGTAGCCCAACAGGGGGGCTCTCCTACGAGCAGTACTTC.

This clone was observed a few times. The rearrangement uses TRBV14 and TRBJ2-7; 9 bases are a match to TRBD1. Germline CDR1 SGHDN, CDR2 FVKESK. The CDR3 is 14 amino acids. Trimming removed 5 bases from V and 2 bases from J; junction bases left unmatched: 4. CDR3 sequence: CASSSGTGTYEQYF. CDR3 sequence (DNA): TGTGCCAGCAGCTCCGGGACAGGGACCTACGAGCAGTACTTC.

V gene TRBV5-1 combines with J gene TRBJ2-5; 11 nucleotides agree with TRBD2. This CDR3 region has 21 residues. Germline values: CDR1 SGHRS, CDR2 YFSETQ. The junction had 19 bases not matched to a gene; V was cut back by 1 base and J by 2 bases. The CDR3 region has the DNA TGCGCCAGCAGCTTGACACTAGCGGGAGCTAAGCCGACGGCTGTACAAGAGACCCAGTACTTC. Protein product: CASSLTLAGAKPTAVQETQYF.

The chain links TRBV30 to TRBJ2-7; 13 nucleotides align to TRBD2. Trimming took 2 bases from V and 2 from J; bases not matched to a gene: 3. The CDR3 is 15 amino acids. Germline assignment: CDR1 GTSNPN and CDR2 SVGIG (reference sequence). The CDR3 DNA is TGTGCCTGGAGTATAGGACTAGCGGGGGCCTACGAGCAGTACTTC. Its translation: CAWSIGLAGAYEQYF.

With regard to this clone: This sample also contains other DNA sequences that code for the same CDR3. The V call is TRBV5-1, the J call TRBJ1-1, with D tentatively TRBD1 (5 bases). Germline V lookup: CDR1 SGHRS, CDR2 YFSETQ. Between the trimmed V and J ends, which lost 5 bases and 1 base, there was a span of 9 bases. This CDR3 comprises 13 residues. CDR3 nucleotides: TGCGCCAGCAGTTTTACAGGGAACACTGAAGCTTTCTTT. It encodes CASSFTGNTEAFF.

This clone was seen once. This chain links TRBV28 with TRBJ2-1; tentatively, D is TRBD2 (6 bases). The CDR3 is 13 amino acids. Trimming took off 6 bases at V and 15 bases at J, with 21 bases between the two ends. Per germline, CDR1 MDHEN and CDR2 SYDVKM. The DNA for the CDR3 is TGTGCCAGCAGCCATAGCGGTTACCCTGAGTGGTTCTTC. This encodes CASSHSGYPEWFF.

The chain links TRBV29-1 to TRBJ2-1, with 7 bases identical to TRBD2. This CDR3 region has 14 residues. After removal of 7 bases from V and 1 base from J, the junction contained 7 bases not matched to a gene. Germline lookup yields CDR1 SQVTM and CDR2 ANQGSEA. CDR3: CSGSSGLSYNEQFF. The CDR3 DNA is TGCAGCGGATCTAGCGGACTTTCCTACAATGAGCAGTTCTTC.

Written as DNA, the CDR3 is TGTGCCATCAGTGGGGGGGACAGGGGATTTTTAGAGACCCAGTACTTC. The encoded protein is CAISGGDRGFLETQYF. V is TRBV10-3 and J is TRBJ2-5; 10 bases align to TRBD1. The V segment lost 4 bases and the J segment 4 bases; nucleotides outside the gene matches: 9. CDR3 length equals 16 residues. Germline-derived CDR1 and CDR2 are ENHRY and SYGVKD.

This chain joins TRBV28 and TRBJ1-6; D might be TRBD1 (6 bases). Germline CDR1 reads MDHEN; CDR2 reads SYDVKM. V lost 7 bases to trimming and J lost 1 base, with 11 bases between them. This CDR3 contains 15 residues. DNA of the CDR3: TGTGCCAGCACCGGGAGGGGGTCCTATAATTCACCCCTCCACTTT. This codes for CASTGRGSYNSPLHF. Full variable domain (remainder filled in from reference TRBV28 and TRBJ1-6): DVKVTQSSRYLVKRTGEKVFLECVQDMDHENMFWYRQDPGLGLRLIYFSYDVKMKEKGDIPEGYSVSREKKERFSLILESASTNQTSMYLCASTGRGSYNSPLHFGNGTRLTVT.

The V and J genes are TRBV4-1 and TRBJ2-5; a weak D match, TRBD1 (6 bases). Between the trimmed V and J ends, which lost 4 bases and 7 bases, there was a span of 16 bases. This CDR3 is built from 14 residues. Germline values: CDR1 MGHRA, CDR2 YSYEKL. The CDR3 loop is CASSPGPSRGTQYF. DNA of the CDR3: TGCGCCAGCAGCCCGGGCCCCTCCAGGGGGACCCAGTACTTC.

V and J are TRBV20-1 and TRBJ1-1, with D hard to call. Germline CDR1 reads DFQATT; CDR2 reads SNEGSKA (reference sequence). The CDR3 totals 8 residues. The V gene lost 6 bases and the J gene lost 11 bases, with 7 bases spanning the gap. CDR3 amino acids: CSARMAFF. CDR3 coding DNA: TGCAGTGCGAGGATGGCTTTCTTT.

DNA of the CDR3: TGTGCCAGAAGCTTAACCCCGAGTGGCACTGAAGCTTTCTTT. It codes for CARSLTPSGTEAFF. This rearrangement joins TRBV5-3 to TRBJ1-1; D is undetermined. TRBV5-3 is treated as an ORF (open reading frame) with a function not yet certain. The CDR3 spans 14 residues. The V end was cut by 2 bases, the J end by 4 bases, with 12 bases between.

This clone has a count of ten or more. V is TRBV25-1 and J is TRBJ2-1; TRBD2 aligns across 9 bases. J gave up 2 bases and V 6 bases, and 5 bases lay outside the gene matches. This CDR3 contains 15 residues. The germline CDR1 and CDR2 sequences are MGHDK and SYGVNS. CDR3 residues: CASSELAGAYNEQFF. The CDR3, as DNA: TGTGCCAGCAGCGAGTTAGCGGGAGCCTACAATGAGCAGTTCTTC.

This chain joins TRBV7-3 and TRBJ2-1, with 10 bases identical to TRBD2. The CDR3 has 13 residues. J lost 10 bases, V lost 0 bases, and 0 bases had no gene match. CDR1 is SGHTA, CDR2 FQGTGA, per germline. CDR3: CASSLTSGGEQFF. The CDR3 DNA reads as TGTGCCAGCAGCTTAACTAGCGGGGGGGAGCAGTTCTTC.

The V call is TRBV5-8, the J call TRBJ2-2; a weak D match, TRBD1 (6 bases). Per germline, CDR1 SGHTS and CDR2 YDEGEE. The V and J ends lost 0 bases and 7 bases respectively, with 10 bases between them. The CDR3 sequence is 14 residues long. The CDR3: CASSLGRGDGELFF. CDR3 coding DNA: TGTGCCAGCAGCTTGGGCAGGGGTGACGGGGAGCTGTTTTTT. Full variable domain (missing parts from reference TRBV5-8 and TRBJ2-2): EAGVTQSPTHLIKTRGQQATLRCSPISGHTSVYWYQQALGLGLQFLLWYDEGEERNRGNFPPRFSGRQFPNYSSELNVNALELEDSALYLCASSLGRGDGELFFGEGSRLTVL.

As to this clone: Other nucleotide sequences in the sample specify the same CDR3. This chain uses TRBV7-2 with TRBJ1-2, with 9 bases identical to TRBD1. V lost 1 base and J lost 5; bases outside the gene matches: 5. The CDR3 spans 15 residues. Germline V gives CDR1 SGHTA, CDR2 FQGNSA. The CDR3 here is CASSLGGQGSYGYTF. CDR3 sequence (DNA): TGTGCCAGCAGCTTAGGGGGACAGGGATCGTATGGCTACACCTTC.